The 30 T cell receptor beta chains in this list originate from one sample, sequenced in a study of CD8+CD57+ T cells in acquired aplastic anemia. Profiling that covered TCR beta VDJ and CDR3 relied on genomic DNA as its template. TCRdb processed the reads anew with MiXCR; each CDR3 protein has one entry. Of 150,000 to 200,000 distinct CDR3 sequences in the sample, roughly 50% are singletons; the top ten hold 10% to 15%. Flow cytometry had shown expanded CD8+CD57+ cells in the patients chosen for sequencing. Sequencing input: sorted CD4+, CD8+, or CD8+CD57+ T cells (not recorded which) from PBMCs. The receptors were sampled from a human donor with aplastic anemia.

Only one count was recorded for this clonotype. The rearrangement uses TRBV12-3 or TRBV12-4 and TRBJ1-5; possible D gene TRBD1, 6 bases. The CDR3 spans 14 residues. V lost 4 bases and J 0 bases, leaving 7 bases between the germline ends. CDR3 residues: CASSSGHSNQPQHF. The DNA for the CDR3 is TGTGCCAGCAGTTCGGGACATAGCAATCAGCCCCAGCATTTT.

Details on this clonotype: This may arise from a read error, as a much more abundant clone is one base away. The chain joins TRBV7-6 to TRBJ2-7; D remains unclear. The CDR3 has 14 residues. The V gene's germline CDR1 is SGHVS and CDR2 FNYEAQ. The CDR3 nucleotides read TGTGCCAGCAGCTTAGGGGCAGCGACCTACGATCAGTACTTC. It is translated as CASSLGAATYDQYF.

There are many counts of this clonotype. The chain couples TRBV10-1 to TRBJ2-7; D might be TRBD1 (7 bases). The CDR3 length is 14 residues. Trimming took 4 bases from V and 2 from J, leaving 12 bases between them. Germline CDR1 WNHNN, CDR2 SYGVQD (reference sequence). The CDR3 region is CASSGGDSPYEQYF. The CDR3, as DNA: TGCGCCAGCAGTGGGGGGGACAGCCCCTACGAGCAGTACTTC.

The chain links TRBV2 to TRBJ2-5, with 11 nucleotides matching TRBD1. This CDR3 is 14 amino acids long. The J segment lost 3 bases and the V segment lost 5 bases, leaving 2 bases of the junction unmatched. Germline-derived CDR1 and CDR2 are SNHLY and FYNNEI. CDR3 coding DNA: TGTGCCAGCAGTTGGGACAGGGGGGAAGAGACCCAGTACTTC. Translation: CASSWDRGEETQYF.

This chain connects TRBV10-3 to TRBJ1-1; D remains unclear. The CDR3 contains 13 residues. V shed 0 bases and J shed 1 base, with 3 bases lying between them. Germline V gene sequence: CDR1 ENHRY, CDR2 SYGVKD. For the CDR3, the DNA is TGTGCCATCAGTGAGTCTGGGAACACTGAAGCTTTCTTT. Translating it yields CAISESGNTEAFF.

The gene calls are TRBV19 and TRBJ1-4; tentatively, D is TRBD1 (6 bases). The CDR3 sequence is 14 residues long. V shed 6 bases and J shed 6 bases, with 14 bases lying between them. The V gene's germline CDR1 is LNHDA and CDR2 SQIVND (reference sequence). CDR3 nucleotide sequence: TGTGCCAGTAGGCTCCGGACAGACGATGAAAAACTGTTTTTT. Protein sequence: CASRLRTDDEKLFF. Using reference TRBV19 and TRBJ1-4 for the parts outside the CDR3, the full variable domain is DGGITQSPKYLFRKEGQNVTLSCEQNLNHDAMYWYRQDPGQGLRLIYYSQIVNDFQKGDIAEGYSVSREKKESFPLTVTSAQKNPTAFYLCASRLRTDDEKLFFGSGTQLSVL.

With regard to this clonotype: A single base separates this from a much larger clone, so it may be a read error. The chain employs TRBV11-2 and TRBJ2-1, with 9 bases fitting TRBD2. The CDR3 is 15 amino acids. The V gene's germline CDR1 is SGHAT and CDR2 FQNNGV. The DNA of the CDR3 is TGTGCCAGCAGCCAGCGGGGGGCCATCGTCAATGAGCAGCTCTTC. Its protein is CASSQRGAIVNEQLF.

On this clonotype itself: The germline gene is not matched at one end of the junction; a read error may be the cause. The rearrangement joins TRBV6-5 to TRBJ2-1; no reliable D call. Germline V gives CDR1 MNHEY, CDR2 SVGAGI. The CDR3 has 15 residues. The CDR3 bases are TGTGCCAGCGGTTACGTCCCAAGCTCCTACAATGAGCAGTTCTTC. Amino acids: CASGYVPSSYNEQFF.

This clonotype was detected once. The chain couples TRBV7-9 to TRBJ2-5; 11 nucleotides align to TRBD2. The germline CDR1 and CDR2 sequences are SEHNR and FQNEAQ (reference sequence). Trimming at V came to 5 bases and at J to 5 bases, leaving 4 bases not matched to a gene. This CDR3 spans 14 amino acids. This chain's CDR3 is CASSRIAGGETQYF. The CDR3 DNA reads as TGTGCCAGCAGCCGTATAGCGGGAGGGGAGACCCAGTACTTC.

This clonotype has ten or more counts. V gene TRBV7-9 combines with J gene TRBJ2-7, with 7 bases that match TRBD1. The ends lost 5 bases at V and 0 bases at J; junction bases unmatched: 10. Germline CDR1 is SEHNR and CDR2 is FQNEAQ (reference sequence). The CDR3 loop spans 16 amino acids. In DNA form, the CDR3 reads TGTGCCAGCAGCCATTTGGGACAGTCGTACTCCTACGAGCAGTACTTC. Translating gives CASSHLGQSYSYEQYF.

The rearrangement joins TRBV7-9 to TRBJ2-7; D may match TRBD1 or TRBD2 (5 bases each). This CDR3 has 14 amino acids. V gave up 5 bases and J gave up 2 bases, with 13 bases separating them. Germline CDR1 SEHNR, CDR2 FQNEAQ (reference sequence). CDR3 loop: CASSRPGTPYEQYF. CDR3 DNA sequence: TGTGCCAGCAGCCGCCCCGGGACCCCCTACGAGCAGTACTTC.

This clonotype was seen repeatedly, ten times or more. CDR3 residues: CASASGQGHGELFF. CDR3 nucleotide sequence: TGCGCCAGCGCCTCGGGACAGGGGCACGGGGAGCTGTTTTTT. The rearrangement uses TRBV5-1 and TRBJ2-2; 10 bases align to TRBD1. Germline V gene lookup returns CDR1 SGHRS and CDR2 YFSETQ. The CDR3 consists of 14 residues. V was pared by 7 bases and J by 7 bases, with 7 bases of the junction left unmatched. The full variable domain, completed using reference TRBV5-1 and TRBJ2-2, is KAGVTQTPRYLIKTRGQQVTLSCSPISGHRSVSWYQQTPGQGLQFLFEYFSETQRNKGNFPGRFSGRQFSNSRSEMNVSTLELGDSALYLCASASGQGHGELFFGEGSRLTVL.

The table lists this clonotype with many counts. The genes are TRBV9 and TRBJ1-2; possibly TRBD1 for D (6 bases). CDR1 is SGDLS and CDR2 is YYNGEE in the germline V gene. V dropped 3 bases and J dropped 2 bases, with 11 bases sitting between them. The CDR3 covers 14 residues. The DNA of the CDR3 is TGTGCCAGCAGCGGGAGGGGGGTAAACTATGGCTACACCTTC. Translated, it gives CASSGRGVNYGYTF.

The CDR3 bases are TGTGCCAGCAGCCAAGTCAGGGGAACTAATGAAAAACTGTTTTTT. Translation gives CASSQVRGTNEKLFF. The chain employs TRBV14 and TRBJ1-4; D is possibly TRBD1 (6 bases). This CDR3 is built from 15 residues. CDR1 and CDR2 from the germline V gene are SGHDN and FVKESK. The ends were cut back, 1 base at V and 1 base at J, with 7 bases in the middle.

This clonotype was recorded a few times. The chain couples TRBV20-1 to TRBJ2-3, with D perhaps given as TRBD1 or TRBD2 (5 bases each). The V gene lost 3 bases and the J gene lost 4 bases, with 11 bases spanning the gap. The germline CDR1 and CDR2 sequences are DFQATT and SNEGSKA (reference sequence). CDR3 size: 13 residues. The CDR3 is CSASAGAPDTQYF. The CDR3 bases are TGCAGTGCTAGCGCCGGGGCGCCAGATACGCAGTATTTT.

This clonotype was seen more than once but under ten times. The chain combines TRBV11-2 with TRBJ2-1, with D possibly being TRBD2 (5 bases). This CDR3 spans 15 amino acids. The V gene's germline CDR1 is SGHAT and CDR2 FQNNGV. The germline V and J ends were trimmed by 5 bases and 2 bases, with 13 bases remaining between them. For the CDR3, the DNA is TGTGCCAGCAGCACCACTAGGAGGCCCTACAATGAGCAGTTCTTC. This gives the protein CASSTTRRPYNEQFF. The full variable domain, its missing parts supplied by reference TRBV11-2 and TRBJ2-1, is EAGVAQSPRYKIIEKRQSVAFWCNPISGHATLYWYQQILGQGPKLLIQFQNNGVVDDSQLPKDRFSAERLKGVDSTLKIQPAKLEDSAVYLCASSTTRRPYNEQFFGPGTRLTVL.

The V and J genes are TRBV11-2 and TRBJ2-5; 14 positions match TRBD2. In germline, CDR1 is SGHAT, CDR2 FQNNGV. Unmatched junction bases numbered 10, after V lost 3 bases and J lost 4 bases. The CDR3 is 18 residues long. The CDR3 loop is CASSFRTSGGSRTETQYF. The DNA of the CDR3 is TGTGCCAGCAGCTTTCGGACTAGCGGGGGGTCTCGGACAGAGACCCAGTACTTC.

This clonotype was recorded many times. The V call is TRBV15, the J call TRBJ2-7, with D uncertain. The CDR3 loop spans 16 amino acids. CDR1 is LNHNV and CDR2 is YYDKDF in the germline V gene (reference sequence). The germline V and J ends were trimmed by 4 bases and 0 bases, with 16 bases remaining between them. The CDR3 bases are TGTGCCACCAGCATCGGAGTGAATCTCATCTCCTACGAGCAGTACTTC. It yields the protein CATSIGVNLISYEQYF.

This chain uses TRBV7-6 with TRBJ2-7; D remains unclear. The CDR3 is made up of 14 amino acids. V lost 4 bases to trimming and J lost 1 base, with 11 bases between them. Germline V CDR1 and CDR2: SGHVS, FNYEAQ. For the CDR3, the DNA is TGTGCCAGCAGCTCCACGTCGGTATCCTACGAGCAGTACTTC. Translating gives CASSSTSVSYEQYF.

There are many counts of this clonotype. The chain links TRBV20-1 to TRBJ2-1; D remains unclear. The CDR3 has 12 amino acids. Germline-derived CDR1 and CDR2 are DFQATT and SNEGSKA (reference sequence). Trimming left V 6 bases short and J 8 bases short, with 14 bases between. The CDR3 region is CSAPSLSHEQFF. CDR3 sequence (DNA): TGCAGTGCCCCGAGCTTGTCCCATGAGCAGTTCTTC.

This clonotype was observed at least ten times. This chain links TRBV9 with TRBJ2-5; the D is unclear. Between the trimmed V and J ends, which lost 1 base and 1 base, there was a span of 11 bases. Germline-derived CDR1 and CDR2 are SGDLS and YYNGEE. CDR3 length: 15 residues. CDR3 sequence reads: CASSVSFGVQETQYF. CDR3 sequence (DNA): TGTGCCAGCAGCGTATCGTTTGGTGTCCAAGAGACCCAGTACTTC.

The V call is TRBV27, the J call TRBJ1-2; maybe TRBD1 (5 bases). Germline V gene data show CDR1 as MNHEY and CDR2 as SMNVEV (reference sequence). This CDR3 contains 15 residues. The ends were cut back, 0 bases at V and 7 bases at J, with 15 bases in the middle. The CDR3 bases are TGTGCCAGCAGTTTATCCCCGGGACGAGGTGGTGGCTACACCTTC. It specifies CASSLSPGRGGGYTF.

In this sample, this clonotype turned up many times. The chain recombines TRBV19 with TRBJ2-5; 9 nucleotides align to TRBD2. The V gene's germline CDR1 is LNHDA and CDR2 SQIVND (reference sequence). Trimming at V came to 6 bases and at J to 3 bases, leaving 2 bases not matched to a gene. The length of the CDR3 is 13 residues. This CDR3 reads CASRRLAEETQYF. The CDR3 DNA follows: TGTGCCAGTAGGCGACTAGCGGAAGAGACCCAGTACTTC.

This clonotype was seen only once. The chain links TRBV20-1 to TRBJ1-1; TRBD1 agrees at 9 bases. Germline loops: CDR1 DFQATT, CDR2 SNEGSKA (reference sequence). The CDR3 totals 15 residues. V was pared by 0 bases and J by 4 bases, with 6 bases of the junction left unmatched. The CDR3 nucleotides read TGCAGTGCTAGAGATTCAGACAGGGGGTTCACTGAAGCTTTCTTT. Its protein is CSARDSDRGFTEAFF.

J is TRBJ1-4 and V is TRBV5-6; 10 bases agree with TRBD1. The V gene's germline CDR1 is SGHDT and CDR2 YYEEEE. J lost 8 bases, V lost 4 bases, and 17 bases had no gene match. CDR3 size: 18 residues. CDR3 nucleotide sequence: TGTGCCAGCAGCCCTGACAGGGGGCTCCGACATCGGGGCGAAAAACTGTTTTTT. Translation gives CASSPDRGLRHRGEKLFF.

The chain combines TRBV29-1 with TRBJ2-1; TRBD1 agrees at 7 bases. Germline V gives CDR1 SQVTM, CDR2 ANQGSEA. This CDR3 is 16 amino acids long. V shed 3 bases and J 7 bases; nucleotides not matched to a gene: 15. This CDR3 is CSVEKHRGLSQNEQFF. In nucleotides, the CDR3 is TGCAGCGTTGAGAAACACAGGGGTCTTTCTCAAAATGAGCAGTTCTTC.

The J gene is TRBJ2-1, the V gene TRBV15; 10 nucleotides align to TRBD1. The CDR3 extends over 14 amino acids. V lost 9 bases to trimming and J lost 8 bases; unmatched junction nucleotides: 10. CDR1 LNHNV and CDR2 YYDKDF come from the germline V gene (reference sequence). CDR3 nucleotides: TGTGCCACGTGCTCCGGGACAGGGGCATATGAGCAGTTCTTC. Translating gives CATCSGTGAYEQFF.

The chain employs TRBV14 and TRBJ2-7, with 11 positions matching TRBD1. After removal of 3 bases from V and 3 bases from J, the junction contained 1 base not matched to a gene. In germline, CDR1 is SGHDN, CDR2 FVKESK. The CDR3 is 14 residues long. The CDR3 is CASSHGTGGYEQYF. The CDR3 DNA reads TGTGCCAGCAGCCACGGGACAGGGGGCTACGAGCAGTACTTC.

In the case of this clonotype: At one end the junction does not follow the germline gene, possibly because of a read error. In DNA, the CDR3 is TGTGCCAGCAGCTTAAACAGGAGCACTGAAACTTTCTTT. It encodes CASSLNRSTETFF. The chain employs TRBV7-2 and TRBJ1-1; weak D call: TRBD1 (5 bases). The CDR3 length is 13 residues. Per the germline V gene, CDR1 is SGHTA and CDR2 is FQGNSA.

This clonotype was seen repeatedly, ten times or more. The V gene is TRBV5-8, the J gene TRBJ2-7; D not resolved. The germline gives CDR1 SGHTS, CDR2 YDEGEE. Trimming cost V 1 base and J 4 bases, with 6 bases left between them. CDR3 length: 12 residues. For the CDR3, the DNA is TGTGCCAGCAGCTTGTTGGGTTACGAGCAGTACTTC. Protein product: CASSLLGYEQYF.